This TCR beta chain was captured in a study of T cell clonality in common variable immunodeficiency. Libraries were prepared by immunoSEQ multiplex PCR; TCRdb keeps only in-frame clonotypes and omits some of them. This sample has approximately 37,000 clones and no singletons, with around a tenth in the ten largest. Overall study results and limits: CVID subjects showed higher TCRbeta clonality than healthy controls. The cause of increased CVID clonality remains unclear without subpopulation sequencing.

This clone has only a few counts. Antigen unknown. The sequenced sample was peripheral blood mononuclear cells. The clonotype originates from a person aged 18 to 70 in good health.

Here the CDR3 reads CASSRRTSGSYEQFF. The part of the CDR3 DNA that was read is TGTGCCAGCAGCCGACGGACTAGCGGGAGCTATGAG. This chain links TRBV7-6 with TRBJ2-1; TRBD2 agrees at 13 bases. The read gets to within 3 residues of the CDR3 end, and the germline J gene fills in the rest. V was clipped by 5 bases and J by 8 bases; unmatched bases: 6. CDR3 length: 15 residues. The germline V gene has CDR1 SGHVS and CDR2 FNYEAQ.